Listed below are T cell receptor beta chains from one sample, sequenced in a study of patients and donors after allogeneic stem cell transplantation. TCRdb reprocessed the RT-PCR reads with MiXCR, giving one entry per CDR3 protein. The sample carries about 40,000 distinct CDR3 sequences, 25% to 35% recorded once. Sequencing input: blood, either unsorted or a sorted T cell fraction (not recorded which). Receptor source: a human donor who was either an allogeneic HSCT recipient or a stem cell or donor lymphocyte infusion donor (not recorded which). It is not recorded whose cells these are; they may come from a transplant donor. CDR3s include the opening cysteine and the closing phenylalanine or tryptophan. The D gene is left open where the match is weak. Clone sizes are given selectively: once, few, many, or a class where the clone is expanded.

CDR3 length: 14
J gene: TRBJ1-3
D gene: TRBD1
clone size: many
V gene: TRBV7-2
CDR3 DNA: TGTGCCAGCAGTGGGACAGGCCCTAGAAACACCATATATTTT
CDR3 protein: CASSGTGPRNTIYF

CDR3 length: 16
J gene: TRBJ2-1
D gene: TRBD2
clone size: many
V gene: TRBV7-2
CDR3 DNA: TGTGCCAGCAGCCCGGCGGGCGGGAGGCTTTACAATGAGCAGTTCTTC
CDR3 protein: CASSPAGGRLYNEQFF

CDR3 length: 16
J gene: TRBJ2-3
D gene: .
clone size: few
V gene: TRBV6-2/TRBV6-3
CDR3 DNA: TGTGCCAGCGGCCAGCCGCTTACGTTGGGAAGAGATACGCAGTATTTT
CDR3 protein: CASGQPLTLGRDTQYF

CDR3 length: 15
J gene: TRBJ2-1
D gene: TRBD2
clone size: .
V gene: TRBV20-1
CDR3 DNA: TGCAGTGCCCTCAAGACTAGCGGGATACACAATGAGCAGTTCTTC
CDR3 protein: CSALKTSGIHNEQFF

CDR3 length: 14
J gene: TRBJ1-1
D gene: TRBD1
clone size: .
V gene: TRBV29-1
CDR3 DNA: TGCAGCGTGCGACAGGGGGCTGGAAGCACTGAAGCTTTCTTT
CDR3 protein: CSVRQGAGSTEAFF

CDR3 length: 15
J gene: TRBJ1-6
D gene: .
clone size: few
V gene: TRBV7-8
CDR3 DNA: TGTGCCAGCAGCTTAGGCTTCGGGGGTAATTCACCCCTCCACTTT
CDR3 protein: CASSLGFGGNSPLHF

CDR3 length: 20
J gene: TRBJ1-5
D gene: .
clone size: .
V gene: TRBV6-2/TRBV6-3
CDR3 DNA: TGTGCCAGCAGTTCCTCGGGGCCATACTCCACCTCCGGCAGCAATCAGCCCCAGCATTTT
CDR3 protein: CASSSSGPYSTSGSNQPQHF

CDR3 length: 14
J gene: TRBJ2-7
D gene: .
clone size: few
V gene: TRBV4-3
CDR3 DNA: TGCGCCAGCAGCCAAGGAGAAGGATTCCACGAGCAGTACTTC
CDR3 protein: CASSQGEGFHEQYF

CDR3 length: 16
J gene: TRBJ1-4
D gene: TRBD1
clone size: .
V gene: TRBV20-1
CDR3 DNA: TGCAGTGCCAAAATAACAGGGGGCGGTGGAGGTGAAAAACTGTTTTTT
CDR3 protein: CSAKITGGGGGEKLFF

CDR3 length: 14
J gene: TRBJ2-5
D gene: .
clone size: .
V gene: TRBV12-3/TRBV12-4
CDR3 DNA: TGTGCCAGCAGCGATAGAACTGGGGGAGAGACCCAGTACTTC
CDR3 protein: CASSDRTGGETQYF

CDR3 length: 14
J gene: TRBJ2-5
D gene: TRBD1
clone size: .
V gene: TRBV6-5
CDR3 DNA: TGTGCCAGCAGTCCACAGGGGTGGCAAGAGACCCAGTACTTC
CDR3 protein: CASSPQGWQETQYF

CDR3 length: 16
J gene: TRBJ1-2
D gene: .
clone size: few
V gene: TRBV28
CDR3 DNA: TGTGCCAGCAGTTTATGCTATCCAAAAGTCTCTTATGGCTACACCTTC
CDR3 protein: CASSLCYPKVSYGYTF

CDR3 length: 16
J gene: TRBJ2-5
D gene: .
clone size: once
V gene: TRBV9
CDR3 DNA: TGTGCCAGCAGCCCTACGGACCGACGGGGCCAAGAGACCCAGTACTTC
CDR3 protein: CASSPTDRRGQETQYF

CDR3 length: 17
J gene: TRBJ2-3
D gene: .
clone size: .
V gene: TRBV4-3
CDR3 DNA: TGCGCCAGCAGCCGGAATACAAGGACCCTCGGCACAGATACGCAGTATTTT
CDR3 protein: CASSRNTRTLGTDTQYF

CDR3 length: 13
J gene: TRBJ2-5
D gene: TRBD2
clone size: once
V gene: TRBV7-3
CDR3 DNA: TGTGCCAGCAGCTTTAGCGGGAGGGAGACCCAGTACTTC
CDR3 protein: CASSFSGRETQYF

CDR3 length: 12
J gene: TRBJ2-2
D gene: .
clone size: few
V gene: TRBV5-1
CDR3 DNA: TGCGCCAGCAGCTCGGGGACCGGGGAGCTGTTTTTT
CDR3 protein: CASSSGTGELFF

CDR3 length: 15
J gene: TRBJ1-1
D gene: .
clone size: few
V gene: TRBV6-2/TRBV6-3
CDR3 DNA: TGTGCCAGCAGTTACACCGGCAAGGGGTCCACTGAAGCTTTCTTT
CDR3 protein: CASSYTGKGSTEAFF

CDR3 length: 15
J gene: TRBJ2-1
D gene: .
clone size: .
V gene: TRBV7-2
CDR3 DNA: TGTGCCAGCAGCATCGACTCTTTTTCCTACAATGAGCAGTTCTTC
CDR3 protein: CASSIDSFSYNEQFF

CDR3 length: 15
J gene: TRBJ1-2
D gene: .
clone size: many
V gene: TRBV4-3
CDR3 DNA: TGCGCCAGCAGCTCAAGATACGGGGTAGGATATGGCTACACCTTC
CDR3 protein: CASSSRYGVGYGYTF

CDR3 length: 15
J gene: TRBJ2-1
D gene: .
clone size: .
V gene: TRBV23-1
CDR3 DNA: TGCGCCAGCAGTCACGTCCCCGGAAAGAACAATGAGCAGTTCTTC
CDR3 protein: CASSHVPGKNNEQFF

CDR3 length: 15
J gene: TRBJ2-5
D gene: TRBD1
clone size: .
V gene: TRBV5-1
CDR3 DNA: TGCGCCAGCAGAGTTGACAGGGGCGGGCAAGAGACCCAGTACTTC
CDR3 protein: CASRVDRGGQETQYF

CDR3 length: 14
J gene: TRBJ1-6
D gene: .
clone size: .
V gene: TRBV20-1
CDR3 DNA: TGCAGTGCTAGAGAGGGACGTGATAATCCACCCCTCCACTTT
CDR3 protein: CSAREGRDNPPLHF

CDR3 length: 15
J gene: TRBJ1-1
D gene: .
clone size: many
V gene: TRBV28
CDR3 DNA: TGTGCCAGCAGTTCTCCCGGGACGGCGAACACTGAAGCTTTCTTT
CDR3 protein: CASSSPGTANTEAFF

CDR3 length: 13
J gene: TRBJ1-2
D gene: .
clone size: few
V gene: TRBV20-1
CDR3 DNA: TGCAGTGCTCTTATACCAGGCGGCTATGGCTACACCTTC
CDR3 protein: CSALIPGGYGYTF

CDR3 length: 15
J gene: TRBJ2-7
D gene: TRBD1
clone size: few
V gene: TRBV20-1
CDR3 DNA: TGCAGTGCTAGACTACCGGGACAGGGGAAATACGAGCAGTACTTC
CDR3 protein: CSARLPGQGKYEQYF

CDR3 length: 14
J gene: TRBJ2-1
D gene: .
clone size: once
V gene: TRBV29-1
CDR3 DNA: TGCAGCGTTGTTTCGGGCCCCCGTGGGGATGAGCAGTTCTTC
CDR3 protein: CSVVSGPRGDEQFF

CDR3 length: 14
J gene: TRBJ1-5
D gene: .
clone size: many
V gene: TRBV4-2
CDR3 DNA: TGTGCCAGCAGCCCTGGGCTCTACATCCAGCCCCAGCATTTT
CDR3 protein: CASSPGLYIQPQHF

CDR3 length: 14
J gene: TRBJ2-3
D gene: .
clone size: few
V gene: TRBV11-2
CDR3 DNA: TGTGCCAGCAGCCCTCGGGACCACACAGATACGCAGTATTTT
CDR3 protein: CASSPRDHTDTQYF

CDR3 length: 16
J gene: TRBJ2-7
D gene: .
clone size: .
V gene: TRBV15
CDR3 DNA: TGTGCCACCAGCAGAGTCCTAGACGCCTTGGGGTACGAGCAGTACTTC
CDR3 protein: CATSRVLDALGYEQYF

CDR3 length: 11
J gene: TRBJ2-1
D gene: .
clone size: .
V gene: TRBV7-9
CDR3 DNA: TGTGCCAGCAGCCAAGGGGGGGAGCAGTTCTTC
CDR3 protein: CASSQGGEQFF

CDR3 length: 14
J gene: TRBJ2-1
D gene: .
clone size: .
V gene: TRBV29-1
CDR3 DNA: TGCAGCGTGAGACCGGGACCATCTTATAATGAGCAGTTCTTC
CDR3 protein: CSVRPGPSYNEQFF

CDR3 length: 12
J gene: TRBJ1-2
D gene: .
clone size: .
V gene: TRBV12-3/TRBV12-4
CDR3 DNA: TGTGCCAGCAGTTTATTGGGTTCAGGCTACACCTTC
CDR3 protein: CASSLLGSGYTF

CDR3 length: 17
J gene: TRBJ2-6
D gene: TRBD1
clone size: .
V gene: TRBV4-1
CDR3 DNA: TGCGCCAGCAGCCAACAACAGGGGGCTGCTGGGGCCAACGTCCTGACTTTC
CDR3 protein: CASSQQQGAAGANVLTF

CDR3 length: 15
J gene: TRBJ2-7
D gene: .
clone size: once
V gene: TRBV5-6
CDR3 DNA: TGTGCCAGCAGCCCGAATGGCATTGTGGGCTACGAGCAGTACTTC
CDR3 protein: CASSPNGIVGYEQYF

CDR3 length: 13
J gene: TRBJ1-1
D gene: .
clone size: many
V gene: TRBV12-3/TRBV12-4
CDR3 DNA: TGTGCTCTTAAGCTGGGGGGGAACACTGAAGCTTTCTTT
CDR3 protein: CALKLGGNTEAFF

CDR3 length: 12
J gene: TRBJ1-1
D gene: TRBD1
clone size: many
V gene: TRBV28
CDR3 DNA: TGTGCCAGCACCACAGGGGGCCCTGAAGCTTTCTTT
CDR3 protein: CASTTGGPEAFF

CDR3 length: 15
J gene: TRBJ1-6
D gene: TRBD1
clone size: few
V gene: TRBV25-1
CDR3 DNA: TGTGCCAGCAGACTTCCAGGGGGTACTCATTCACCCCTCCACTTT
CDR3 protein: CASRLPGGTHSPLHF

CDR3 length: 14
J gene: TRBJ2-7
D gene: TRBD2
clone size: .
V gene: TRBV10-3
CDR3 DNA: TGTGCCATCAGTGAGTCGACTAGCGGAGGGGAGCAGTACTTC
CDR3 protein: CAISESTSGGEQYF

CDR3 length: 17
J gene: TRBJ1-3
D gene: TRBD1
clone size: few
V gene: TRBV7-9
CDR3 DNA: TGTGCCAGCAGCGGGGGCAACAGGGGAATGTCTGGAAACACCATATATTTT
CDR3 protein: CASSGGNRGMSGNTIYF

CDR3 length: 13
J gene: TRBJ1-3
D gene: .
clone size: many
V gene: TRBV10-3
CDR3 DNA: TGTGCCATTGCACAGGGATCCGGAAACACCATATATTTT
CDR3 protein: CAIAQGSGNTIYF

CDR3 length: 13
J gene: TRBJ1-6
D gene: .
clone size: .
V gene: TRBV6-5
CDR3 DNA: TGTGCCAGAACAAAGGGGTATAATTCACCCCTCCACTTT
CDR3 protein: CARTKGYNSPLHF

CDR3 length: 14
J gene: TRBJ1-2
D gene: TRBD1
clone size: few
V gene: TRBV6-6
CDR3 DNA: TGTGCCAGCAGAACAGGGGGATCTAACTATGGCTACACCTTC
CDR3 protein: CASRTGGSNYGYTF

CDR3 length: 17
J gene: TRBJ1-5
D gene: .
clone size: many
V gene: TRBV9
CDR3 DNA: TGTGCCAGCAGCGTAGGACCAGTCAGACAGCTCAATCAGCCCCAGCATTTT
CDR3 protein: CASSVGPVRQLNQPQHF

CDR3 length: 13
J gene: TRBJ1-4
D gene: .
clone size: .
V gene: TRBV12-3/TRBV12-4
CDR3 DNA: TGTGCCAGCAGACGGACCGTTAATGAAAAACTGTTTTTT
CDR3 protein: CASRRTVNEKLFF

CDR3 length: 14
J gene: TRBJ1-2
D gene: .
clone size: many
V gene: TRBV28
CDR3 DNA: TGTGCCAGCAGTTCCAGGGAGGAAATTTATGGCTACACCTTC
CDR3 protein: CASSSREEIYGYTF

CDR3 length: 13
J gene: TRBJ2-5
D gene: .
clone size: few
V gene: TRBV2
CDR3 DNA: TGTGCCAGCTCCGACCCCCCTGAAGAGACCCAGTACTTC
CDR3 protein: CASSDPPEETQYF

CDR3 length: 15
J gene: TRBJ2-3
D gene: TRBD2
clone size: .
V gene: TRBV9
CDR3 DNA: TGTGCCAGCAGCTCCCAGCGGGAGTCACTAGATACGCAGTATTTT
CDR3 protein: CASSSQRESLDTQYF

CDR3 length: 17
J gene: TRBJ1-5
D gene: TRBD1
clone size: .
V gene: TRBV6-6
CDR3 DNA: TGTGCCAGCAGCCCAAACTCGGACAGGGGACGGTACCAGCCCCAGCATTTT
CDR3 protein: CASSPNSDRGRYQPQHF

CDR3 length: 14
J gene: TRBJ2-3
D gene: .
clone size: few
V gene: TRBV6-5
CDR3 DNA: TGTGCCAGCAGTTTTCGTAGCGGCACAGATACGCAGTATTTT
CDR3 protein: CASSFRSGTDTQYF

CDR3 length: 16
J gene: TRBJ2-2
D gene: .
clone size: .
V gene: TRBV12-3/TRBV12-4
CDR3 DNA: TGTGCCAGCAGTTTAAAGGTGCTTCCGAACACCGGGGAGCTGTTTTTT
CDR3 protein: CASSLKVLPNTGELFF

CDR3 length: 18
J gene: TRBJ2-1
D gene: TRBD2
clone size: few
V gene: TRBV11-2
CDR3 DNA: TGTGCCAGCAGCTTAGGGGGGACTAGCGGGAGGTCTCCCAATGAGCAGTTCTTC
CDR3 protein: CASSLGGTSGRSPNEQFF

CDR3 length: 14
J gene: TRBJ2-1
D gene: TRBD2
clone size: .
V gene: TRBV12-3/TRBV12-4
CDR3 DNA: TGTGCCAGCAGTTTAGTAGGCGGGAGAGGTGAGCAGTTCTTC
CDR3 protein: CASSLVGGRGEQFF

CDR3 length: 11
J gene: TRBJ2-1
D gene: .
clone size: .
V gene: TRBV28
CDR3 DNA: TGTGCCACCACTAGGTCTAGGGAGCAGTTCTTC
CDR3 protein: CATTRSREQFF

CDR3 length: 11
J gene: TRBJ2-3
D gene: .
clone size: .
V gene: TRBV20-1
CDR3 DNA: TGCAGTGCTAGAGTCACAGATACGCAGTATTTT
CDR3 protein: CSARVTDTQYF

CDR3 length: 13
J gene: TRBJ1-6
D gene: .
clone size: few
V gene: TRBV12-3/TRBV12-4
CDR3 DNA: TGTGCCAGCAGTTTGGGGGGAAATTCACCCCTCCACTTT
CDR3 protein: CASSLGGNSPLHF